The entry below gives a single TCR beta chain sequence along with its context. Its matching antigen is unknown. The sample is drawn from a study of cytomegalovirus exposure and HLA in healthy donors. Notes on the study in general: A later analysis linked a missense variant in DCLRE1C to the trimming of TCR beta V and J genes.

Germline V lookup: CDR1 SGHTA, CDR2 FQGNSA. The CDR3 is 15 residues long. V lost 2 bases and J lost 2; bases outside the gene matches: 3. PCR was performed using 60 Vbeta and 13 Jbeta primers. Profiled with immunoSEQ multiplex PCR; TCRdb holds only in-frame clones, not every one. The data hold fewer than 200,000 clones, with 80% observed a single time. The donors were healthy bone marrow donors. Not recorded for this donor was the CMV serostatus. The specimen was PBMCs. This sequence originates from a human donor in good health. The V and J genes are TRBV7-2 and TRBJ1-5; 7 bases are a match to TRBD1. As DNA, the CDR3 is TGTGCCAGCAGCTTAAGGGGGCATGGCAATCAGCCCCAGCATTTT. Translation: CASSLRGHGNQPQHF.